The 21 T cell receptor beta chains listed next were all sequenced from one sample in a study of blood T cells in healthy people across ages. Primers used in a second PCR of about 7 to 12 cycles were a sample-barcoded 5' primer and a J-beta primer mix. MiXCR, applied by TCRdb to the 5' RACE reads, yields one record per CDR3 protein. The table records approximately 1,100,000 distinct CDR3 sequences, under 55% of them present only once. Material for sequencing was blood. The origin of the receptors is a woman aged 60-75 years in good health.

The rearrangement joins TRBV28 to TRBJ2-5; 9 bases are a match to TRBD1. This CDR3 spans 15 amino acids. V was pared by 5 bases and J by 11 bases, with 15 bases of the junction left unmatched. CDR1 and CDR2 from the germline V gene are MDHEN and SYDVKM. CDR3 nucleotides: TGTGCCAGCAGTAACCGGGACAGGGTTTTCAATGAGCAGTACTTC. Protein product: CASSNRDRVFNEQYF. Filled out from reference TRBV28 and TRBJ2-5, the complete variable domain reads DVKVTQSSRYLVKRTGEKVFLECVQDMDHENMFWYRQDPGLGLRLIYFSYDVKMKEKGDIPEGYSVSREKKERFSLILESASTNQTSMYLCASSNRDRVFNEQYFGPGTRLLVL.

The rearrangement links TRBV19 to TRBJ2-1; 7 bases are a match to TRBD1. CDR3 length: 14 amino acids. Germline loops: CDR1 LNHDA, CDR2 SQIVND (reference sequence). V trimming: 3 bases; J trimming: 9 bases; junction bases outside the gene matches: 8. CDR3 region: CASSILAGGGEQFF. CDR3 DNA sequence: TGTGCCAGTAGTATTTTGGCAGGGGGTGGTGAGCAGTTCTTC.

This rearrangement joins TRBV20-1 to TRBJ2-3; TRBD2 matches at 13 bases. The germline V gene has CDR1 DFQATT and CDR2 SNEGSKA (reference sequence). V lost 5 bases to trimming and J lost 2 bases; unmatched junction nucleotides: 4. The CDR3 covers 15 residues. CDR3 amino acids: CSAGGLAGLTDTQYF. Here the CDR3 DNA reads TGCAGTGCTGGGGGACTAGCGGGACTCACAGATACGCAGTATTTT.

The chain carries TRBV5-6 and TRBJ2-5; 7 nucleotides agree with TRBD2. V lost 2 bases and J lost 5; bases outside the gene matches: 12. The CDR3 extends over 16 amino acids. The germline CDR1 and CDR2 sequences are SGHDT and YYEEEE. Written as DNA, the CDR3 is TGTGCCAGCAGCTTCGGGCCGACTGGCGGGAGTGAGACCCAGTACTTC. Translation: CASSFGPTGGSETQYF.

The chain recombines TRBV27 with TRBJ2-5; D gene uncertain. The V and J ends lost 0 bases and 1 base respectively, with 9 bases between them. Germline-derived CDR1 and CDR2 are MNHEY and SMNVEV (reference sequence). The CDR3 loop spans 15 amino acids. The CDR3 loop is CASSLSLRFQETQYF. DNA of the CDR3: TGTGCCAGCAGTTTATCGCTCAGGTTCCAAGAGACCCAGTACTTC.

This clonotype has at least ten counts. This chain connects TRBV11-2 to TRBJ2-7; D is possibly TRBD1 (6 bases). The V end lost 5 bases, the J end lost 2 bases, and 19 bases lay between the germline ends. The CDR3 has 16 residues. The V gene's germline CDR1 is SGHAT and CDR2 FQNNGV. In DNA form, the CDR3 reads TGTGCCAGCAGCACAGTGGGGCAGGGGACCCCCTACGAGCAGTACTTC. This encodes CASSTVGQGTPYEQYF.

The chain recombines TRBV6-1 with TRBJ2-7, with TRBD1 as a possible D gene (6 bases). V was trimmed by 3 bases and J by 3 bases, leaving 9 bases between them. The CDR3 is made up of 13 amino acids. Germline V gene sequence: CDR1 MNHNS, CDR2 SASEGT. The CDR3 DNA reads as TGTGCCAGCAGTGAGAAGGGGGTCTACGAGCAGTACTTC. This encodes CASSEKGVYEQYF.

J is TRBJ1-6 and V is TRBV2, with D maybe TRBD1 (5 bases). The CDR3 has 14 residues. V was trimmed by 2 bases and J by 7 bases, leaving 9 bases between them. The germline V gene encodes CDR1 SNHLY and CDR2 FYNNEI. CDR3 amino acids: CASSESQGNSPLHF. DNA for the CDR3: TGTGCCAGCAGTGAAAGTCAGGGAAATTCACCCCTCCACTTT.

This chain joins TRBV5-6 and TRBJ2-2; unclear D gene. With 4 bases removed from V and 1 base from J, the gap between germline ends came to 8 bases. There are 14 residues in the CDR3. Germline assignment: CDR1 SGHDT and CDR2 YYEEEE. The CDR3 loop reads CASSQFMNTGELFF. In nucleotides, the CDR3 is TGTGCCAGCAGCCAGTTTATGAACACCGGGGAGCTGTTTTTT.

The V call is TRBV9, the J call TRBJ2-7; TRBD2 agrees at 7 bases. The J call is doubtful: the DNA matches TRBJ2-5 better. This CDR3 comprises 13 residues. Per the germline V gene, CDR1 is SGDLS and CDR2 is YYNGEE. The CDR3 spells CASNSGTMKTQYF. CDR3 DNA: TGTGCCAGCAACTCCGGGACTATGAAGACCCAGTACTTC.

This clonotype was seen only once. V gene TRBV7-8 combines with J gene TRBJ2-1; a possible D gene is TRBD2 (6 bases). Trimming took 6 bases from V and 1 from J, leaving 22 bases between them. CDR1 SGHVS and CDR2 FQNEAQ come from the germline V gene. The CDR3 loop spans 18 amino acids. CDR3 coding DNA: TGTGCCAGCAGTTCGGGACTCCTCATCCCTAGTTCCTACAATGAGCAGTTCTTC. The encoded protein is CASSSGLLIPSSYNEQFF.

The chain uses TRBV27 and TRBJ2-7, with a tentative D call TRBD2 (6 bases). This CDR3 region has 16 residues. Germline V lookup: CDR1 MNHEY, CDR2 SMNVEV (reference sequence). V was shortened by 6 bases and J by 2 bases, with 20 bases between the two germline ends. The CDR3 loop reads CASSTQGLRNPYEQYF. CDR3 bases: TGTGCCAGCAGCACCCAGGGACTTCGCAACCCCTACGAGCAGTACTTC.

This clonotype was observed a handful of times. The chain recombines TRBV7-6 with TRBJ2-1, with 7 bases identical to TRBD2. The CDR3 length is 16 residues. J lost 7 bases, V lost 4 bases, and 13 bases had no gene match. Germline values: CDR1 SGHVS, CDR2 FNYEAQ. CDR3 DNA: TGTGCCAGCAGCTCACCCGGGGGGTTTGGAGTGAATGAGCAGTTCTTC. Amino acid sequence: CASSSPGGFGVNEQFF.

This clonotype was seen a few times. This chain uses TRBV10-3 with TRBJ2-3, with 7 nucleotides matching TRBD2. Germline V gene data show CDR1 as ENHRY and CDR2 as SYGVKD. The CDR3 runs to 16 residues. Trimming at V came to 8 bases and at J to 2 bases, leaving 13 bases not matched to a gene. In DNA, the CDR3 is TGTGCCATCGGGGTCGGGAGGCGGAGACCCACAGATACGCAGTATTTT. Protein: CAIGVGRRRPTDTQYF.

This clonotype appeared a few times. This rearrangement joins TRBV20-1 to TRBJ2-1; 7 bases are shared with TRBD2. Germline lookup yields CDR1 DFQATT and CDR2 SNEGSKA (reference sequence). This CDR3 is 14 amino acids long. V shed 5 bases, J shed 6 bases, and the junction held 10 bases outside the gene matches. CDR3 sequence reads: CSAGREGGGNEQFF. CDR3 coding DNA: TGCAGTGCTGGCAGGGAGGGCGGAGGCAATGAGCAGTTCTTC.

V and J are TRBV25-1 and TRBJ2-7; D call uncertain. Germline V lookup: CDR1 MGHDK, CDR2 SYGVNS. V lost 4 bases, J lost 3 bases, and 7 bases lay in between. The CDR3 runs 12 residues. CDR3 DNA: TGTGCCAGCAGTGGGTTAAACTACGAGCAGTACTTC. Translation: CASSGLNYEQYF.

The chain carries TRBV11-2 and TRBJ2-1, with D uncertain. The germline V gene encodes CDR1 SGHAT and CDR2 FQNNGV. Trimming shortened V by 1 base and J by 7 bases, and 11 bases separated the two germline ends. CDR3 size: 14 residues. The CDR3 loop is CASSLAQWGNEQFF. The CDR3 DNA is TGTGCCAGCAGCTTAGCCCAGTGGGGAAATGAGCAGTTCTTC.

The chain carries TRBV29-1 and TRBJ1-1, with 7 bases fitting TRBD1. CDR3 size: 14 residues. Germline CDR1 SQVTM, CDR2 ANQGSEA. Unmatched junction bases numbered 9, after V lost 7 bases and J lost 1 base. CDR3 sequence (DNA): TGCAGCGGCCAGACAGGGAACGGGAACACTGAAGCTTTCTTT. Encoded protein: CSGQTGNGNTEAFF.

The J gene is TRBJ1-1, the V gene TRBV7-2, with no clear D. Germline CDR1 SGHTA, CDR2 FQGNSA. This CDR3 is 14 amino acids long. The V end lost 4 bases, the J end lost 2 bases, and 11 bases lay between the germline ends. This chain's CDR3 is CASSYSTQNTEAFF. For the CDR3, the DNA is TGTGCCAGCAGCTACTCTACACAAAACACTGAAGCTTTCTTT.

This chain uses TRBV3-1 with TRBJ2-1, with 7 bases lining up with TRBD2. Per the germline V gene, CDR1 is LGHDT and CDR2 is YNNKEL (reference sequence). Trimming at V came to 4 bases and at J to 15 bases, leaving 12 bases not matched to a gene. This CDR3 is built from 13 residues. CDR3: CASSPRGLVAPFF. CDR3 in DNA: TGTGCCAGCAGCCCCCGTGGACTAGTAGCACCGTTCTTC.

The rearrangement uses TRBV12-3 or TRBV12-4 and TRBJ1-5; D is unresolved. The CDR3 extends over 11 amino acids. With 3 bases removed from V and 6 bases from J, the gap between germline ends came to 3 bases. CDR3 nucleotides: TGTGCCAGCAGTTTGGGTCAGCCCCAGCATTTT. Translation gives CASSLGQPQHF.